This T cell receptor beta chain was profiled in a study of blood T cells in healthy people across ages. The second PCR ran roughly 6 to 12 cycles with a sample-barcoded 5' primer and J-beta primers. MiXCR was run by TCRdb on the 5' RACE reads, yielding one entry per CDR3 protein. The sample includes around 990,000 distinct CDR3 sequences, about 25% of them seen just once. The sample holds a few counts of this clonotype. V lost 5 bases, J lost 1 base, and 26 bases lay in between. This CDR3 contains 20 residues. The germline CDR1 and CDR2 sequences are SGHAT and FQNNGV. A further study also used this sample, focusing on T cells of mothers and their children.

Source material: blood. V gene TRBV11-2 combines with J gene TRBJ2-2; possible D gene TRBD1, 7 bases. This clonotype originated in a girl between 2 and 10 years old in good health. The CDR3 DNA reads TGTGCCAGCAGCCCGACTGCGGGACAGACGCTAGCGCAGAACACCGGGGAGCTGTTTTTT. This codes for CASSPTAGQTLAQNTGELFF.